Presented here are 23 T cell receptor beta chains from one specimen sequenced in a study of blood T cells in healthy people across ages (dated by TCRdb to between 2014 and 2017). The library was produced with 5' RACE. Sequencing was performed on an Illumina HiSeq 2500. A second roughly 7 to 12 cycle PCR used a sample-barcoded 5' primer and a J-beta primer mix. Clones were called with MiXCR by TCRdb after fastp trimmed the public reads at Q25, and only in-frame beta chains were retained. Entries are consolidated by CDR3 protein sequence, retaining the most common genes and DNA. The sample data list fewer than 900,000 distinct CDR3 sequences, and 45% to 50% of these were observed just once. Clones ranked in the top ten supply roughly 30% of the sample. The sequencing sample was made of blood. Receptors were obtained from a woman aged 60-75 years in good health.

This clonotype was counted only a few times. The genes are TRBV9 and TRBJ2-3; D is perhaps TRBD1 or TRBD2 (5 bases each). Germline V gene sequence: CDR1 SGDLS, CDR2 YYNGEE. The germline V and J ends were trimmed by 5 bases and 2 bases, with 21 bases remaining between them. CDR3 length equals 17 residues. CDR3 amino acids: CASSRSGTDPLTDTQYF. For the CDR3, the DNA is TGTGCCAGCAGTCGTTCCGGGACGGATCCTCTCACAGATACGCAGTATTTT.

V and J are TRBV20-1 and TRBJ2-1, with 7 bases matching TRBD1. The end of the DNA fits TRBJ2-7 better, so the J call may be wrong. The CDR3 totals 14 residues. Germline CDR1 and CDR2: DFQATT and SNEGSKA (reference sequence). The CDR3 here is CSARQGSSYNEQYF. The CDR3 DNA reads as TGCAGTGCTCGACAGGGAAGCTCCTACAATGAGCAGTACTTC.

The chain uses TRBV25-1 and TRBJ2-5, with D possibly matching TRBD1 (5 bases). Germline values: CDR1 MGHDK, CDR2 SYGVNS. The CDR3 length is 15 residues. The ends were cut back, 3 bases at V and 2 bases at J, with 13 bases in the middle. The CDR3 nucleotides are TGTGCCAGCAGTGACTACAGACAGATTCAAGAGACCCAGTACTTC. The encoded protein is CASSDYRQIQETQYF.

This clonotype was seen more than once but under ten times. This may come from a read error, since a much larger clone is one base off. The chain recombines TRBV20-1 with TRBJ2-7, with D perhaps matching TRBD2 (6 bases). V was trimmed by 6 bases and J by 7 bases, leaving 19 bases between them. Germline V gene sequence: CDR1 DFQATT, CDR2 SNEGSKA (reference sequence). The CDR3 contains 13 residues. The CDR3 here is CSAVRDWGNEQYF. CDR3 DNA sequence: TGCAGTGCGGTCCGGGACTGGGGCAATGAGCAGTACTTC.

This clonotype has just a few counts. The genes are TRBV29-1 and TRBJ2-2; possibly TRBD1 for D (5 bases). Germline CDR1 is SQVTM and CDR2 is ANQGSEA. V gave up 7 bases and J gave up 4 bases, with 13 bases separating them. This CDR3 has 13 residues. The chain's CDR3 is CSGGSQSTGELFF. Here the CDR3 DNA reads TGCAGCGGGGGCAGTCAGAGCACCGGGGAGCTGTTTTTT.

In this sample, this clonotype turned up once. The rearrangement joins TRBV29-1 to TRBJ1-4, with 9 bases lining up with TRBD1. Trimming cost V 7 bases and J 4 bases; bases outside gene matches: 10. The CDR3 is made up of 15 amino acids. Germline values: CDR1 SQVTM, CDR2 ANQGSEA. The DNA for the CDR3 is TGCAGCGCCAGGACAGGGGCTTCCGATAATGAAAAACTGTTTTTT. As protein: CSARTGASDNEKLFF.

The rearrangement joins TRBV7-9 to TRBJ2-5; possible D gene TRBD1, 7 bases. Trimming left V 2 bases short and J 2 bases short, with 12 bases between. CDR1 SEHNR and CDR2 FQNEAQ come from the germline V gene (reference sequence). This CDR3 comprises 15 residues. The CDR3 region is CASSLRRGRQETQYF. The CDR3 DNA follows: TGTGCCAGCAGCTTAAGGAGGGGGCGACAAGAGACCCAGTACTTC.

This chain links TRBV29-1 with TRBJ2-7; TRBD2 matches 9 bases. Germline CDR1 and CDR2: SQVTM and ANQGSEA. V gave up 8 bases and J gave up 5 bases; unmatched junction bases: 13. The CDR3 is 14 residues long. DNA of the CDR3: TGCAGCATCCGACTAGCGGTTGTTCACGACGAGCAGTACTTC. This encodes CSIRLAVVHDEQYF.

Comment on this clonotype: This may stem from a read error, because a much larger clone lies one nucleotide away. The chain has TRBV28 and TRBJ2-7, with TRBD2 matching over 8 bases. Germline values: CDR1 MDHEN, CDR2 SYDVKM. The CDR3 loop spans 14 amino acids. Trimming took 5 bases from V and 3 from J; bases not matched to a gene: 6. This chain's CDR3 is CASSVWSGSYEQYF. CDR3 coding DNA: TGTGCCAGCAGTGTGTGGAGCGGGAGCTACGAGCAGTACTTC.

V usage is TRBV14 and J usage is TRBJ2-3, with 9 bases that match TRBD2. The J segment lost 4 bases and the V segment lost 0 bases, leaving 5 bases of the junction unmatched. CDR1 and CDR2 (germline): SGHDN, FVKESK. The CDR3 covers 16 residues. CDR3 sequence: CASSQEPAGGSDTQYF. In DNA, the CDR3 is TGTGCCAGCAGCCAAGAGCCAGCGGGAGGTTCAGATACGCAGTATTTT.

This clonotype has only one observation. V and J are TRBV19 and TRBJ2-7; TRBD1 agrees at 7 bases. The V and J ends lost 9 bases and 0 bases, in that order; junction bases with no gene match: 8. The germline gives CDR1 LNHDA, CDR2 SQIVND (reference sequence). There are 14 residues in the CDR3. DNA of the CDR3: TGTGCCAGCTCGGGACAGTCCTACTCCTACGAGCAGTACTTC. It translates to CASSGQSYSYEQYF.

This chain connects TRBV10-3 to TRBJ2-3; 8 positions match TRBD1. This CDR3 region has 15 residues. After removal of 6 bases from V and 4 bases from J, the junction contained 9 bases not matched to a gene. The germline V gene has CDR1 ENHRY and CDR2 SYGVKD. The CDR3 DNA reads as TGTGCCATCAGCCAGGGGGCTGGTTTCGCAGATACGCAGTATTTT. Translated, it gives CAISQGAGFADTQYF.

This clonotype has more than one count but fewer than ten. The V gene is TRBV15, the J gene TRBJ2-7; tentatively, D is TRBD1 or TRBD2 (6 bases each). The V end lost 6 bases, the J end lost 3 bases, and 12 bases lay between the germline ends. The CDR3 is 13 residues long. Germline-derived CDR1 and CDR2 are LNHNV and YYDKDF (reference sequence). The CDR3, as DNA: TGTGCCACCAGTAGGGGGGAGCGCTACGAGCAGTACTTC. It codes for CATSRGERYEQYF.

This clonotype was counted a single time. A much larger clone is a single base away; this may be a read error. This chain uses TRBV10-3 with TRBJ2-6; tentative D call: TRBD1 (5 bases). The CDR3 consists of 17 residues. The germline CDR1 and CDR2 sequences are ENHRY and SYGVKD. The DNA of the CDR3 is TGTGCCATCAGTGAGAGAGGCCCCCTCGCTGGGGCCAGCGTCCTGACTTTC. Protein product: CAISERGPLAGASVLTF.

The rearrangement uses TRBV20-1 and TRBJ2-1, with TRBD1 matching 10 bases. Germline values: CDR1 DFQATT, CDR2 SNEGSKA (reference sequence). The CDR3 loop spans 20 amino acids. With 1 base clipped from V and 0 bases from J, the junction kept 15 bases outside the gene matches. The CDR3 DNA reads as TGCAGTGCTAGAGGACTTGACAGGGGGCGAATTGCGGGCTCCTACAATGAGCAGTTCTTC. It yields the protein CSARGLDRGRIAGSYNEQFF.

The V and J genes are TRBV20-1 and TRBJ1-2; D uncertain. Germline lookup yields CDR1 DFQATT and CDR2 SNEGSKA (reference sequence). Deletions cut 0 bases from V and 3 bases from J, with 8 bases between. The CDR3 has 13 residues. DNA of the CDR3: TGCAGTGCTAGAGAACGGGAGGACTATGGCTACACCTTC. Its translation: CSAREREDYGYTF.

The V and J genes are TRBV7-2 and TRBJ1-6; D uncertain. The length of the CDR3 is 13 residues. Germline CDR1 and CDR2: SGHTA and FQGNSA. The germline V and J ends were trimmed by 5 bases and 8 bases, with 10 bases remaining between them. The CDR3 is CASSPTEDSPLHF. The CDR3 nucleotides are TGTGCCAGCAGCCCAACCGAAGATTCACCCCTCCACTTT. The complete variable domain, with remaining parts taken from reference TRBV7-2 and TRBJ1-6, reads GAGVSQSPSNKVTEKGKDVELRCDPISGHTALYWYRQSLGQGLEFLIYFQGNSAPDKSGLPSDRFSAERTGGSVSTLTIQRTQQEDSAVYLCASSPTEDSPLHFGNGTRLTVT.

The chain recombines TRBV11-1 with TRBJ2-3; 7 nucleotides align to TRBD2. Germline V gives CDR1 SGHAT, CDR2 FQDESV (reference sequence). CDR3 length: 15 amino acids. J was trimmed by 4 bases and V by 1 base; bases with no gene match: 5. Here the CDR3 reads CASSLGSGRADTQYF. DNA of the CDR3: TGTGCCAGCAGCTTAGGTAGTGGGAGGGCAGATACGCAGTATTTT.

A word on this clonotype: A read error may explain this, as a much larger clone is one base away. The genes are TRBV7-2 and TRBJ2-5; D call uncertain. The CDR3 spans 14 residues. Germline loops: CDR1 SGHTA, CDR2 FQGNSA. DNA of the CDR3: TGTGCCAGCAGCTTAGCGGCATCTAGAGAGACCCGGTACTTC. It specifies CASSLAASRETRYF.

The V call is TRBV2, the J call TRBJ2-3; D is perhaps TRBD2 (5 bases). The V and J ends lost 8 bases and 2 bases respectively, with 17 bases between them. CDR1 is SNHLY, CDR2 FYNNEI, per germline. The CDR3 has 15 residues. The CDR3 bases are TGTGCCAGCCGCGTTACGAGGGCCCACACAGATACGCAGTATTTT. This translates into CASRVTRAHTDTQYF. Combining the CDR3 with reference TRBV2 and TRBJ2-3 gives the whole variable domain EPEVTQTPSHQVTQMGQEVILRCVPISNHLYFYWYRQILGQKVEFLVSFYNNEISEKSEIFDDQFSVERPDGSNFTLKIRSTKLEDSAMYFCASRVTRAHTDTQYFGPGTRLTVL.

This clonotype was seen a single time. CDR3 protein: CSAENGTRTDTQYF. The CDR3 coding sequence is TGCAGTGCCGAAAACGGGACCCGCACAGATACGCAGTATTTT. This rearrangement joins TRBV20-1 to TRBJ2-3; D possibly matches TRBD1 or TRBD2 (5 bases each). The CDR3 length is 14 residues. V lost 6 bases, J lost 1 base, and 14 bases lay in between. Germline CDR1 DFQATT, CDR2 SNEGSKA (reference sequence).

This clonotype was detected a few times. The rearrangement joins TRBV11-3 to TRBJ2-1; 9 nucleotides match TRBD2. Looked up from germline, CDR1 is SGHNT and CDR2 is YENEEA. The CDR3 is made up of 13 amino acids. V trimming: 5 bases; J trimming: 12 bases; junction bases outside the gene matches: 8. CDR3 DNA sequence: TGTGCCAGCAGCCTTGAGTCAGCGGGAGGGCAGTTCTTC. It translates to CASSLESAGGQFF.

The rearrangement joins TRBV5-6 to TRBJ1-2; D gene uncertain. V was cut by 4 bases and J by 4 bases, with 17 bases left in between. CDR3 length equals 15 residues. CDR1 and CDR2 (germline): SGHDT, YYEEEE. CDR3 region: CASSPVGSSFYGYTF. The CDR3 nucleotides are TGTGCCAGCAGCCCCGTGGGGTCCTCCTTCTATGGCTACACCTTC. Full variable domain (rest looked up from reference TRBV5-6 and TRBJ1-2): DAGVTQSPTHLIKTRGQQVTLRCSPKSGHDTVSWYQQALGQGPQFIFQYYEEEERQRGNFPDRFSGHQFPNYSSELNVNALLLGDSALYLCASSPVGSSFYGYTFGSGTRLTVV.